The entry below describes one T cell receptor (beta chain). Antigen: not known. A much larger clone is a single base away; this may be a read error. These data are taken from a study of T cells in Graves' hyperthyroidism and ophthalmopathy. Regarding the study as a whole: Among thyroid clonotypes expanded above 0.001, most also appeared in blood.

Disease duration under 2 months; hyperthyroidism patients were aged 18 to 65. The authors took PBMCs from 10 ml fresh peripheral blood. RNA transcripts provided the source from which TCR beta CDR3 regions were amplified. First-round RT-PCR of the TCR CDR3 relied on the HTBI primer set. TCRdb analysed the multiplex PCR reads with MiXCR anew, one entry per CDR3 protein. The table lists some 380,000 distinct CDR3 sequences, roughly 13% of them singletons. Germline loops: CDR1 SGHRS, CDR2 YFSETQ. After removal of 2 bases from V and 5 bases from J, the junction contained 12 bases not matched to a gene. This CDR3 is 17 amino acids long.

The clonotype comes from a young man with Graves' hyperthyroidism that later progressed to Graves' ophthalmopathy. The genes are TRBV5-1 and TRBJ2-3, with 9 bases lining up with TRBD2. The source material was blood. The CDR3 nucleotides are TGCGCCAGCAGCTTTAAGAAGCGGGGGGCAGAGAGAGATACGCAGTATTTT. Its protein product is CASSFKKRGAERDTQYF.